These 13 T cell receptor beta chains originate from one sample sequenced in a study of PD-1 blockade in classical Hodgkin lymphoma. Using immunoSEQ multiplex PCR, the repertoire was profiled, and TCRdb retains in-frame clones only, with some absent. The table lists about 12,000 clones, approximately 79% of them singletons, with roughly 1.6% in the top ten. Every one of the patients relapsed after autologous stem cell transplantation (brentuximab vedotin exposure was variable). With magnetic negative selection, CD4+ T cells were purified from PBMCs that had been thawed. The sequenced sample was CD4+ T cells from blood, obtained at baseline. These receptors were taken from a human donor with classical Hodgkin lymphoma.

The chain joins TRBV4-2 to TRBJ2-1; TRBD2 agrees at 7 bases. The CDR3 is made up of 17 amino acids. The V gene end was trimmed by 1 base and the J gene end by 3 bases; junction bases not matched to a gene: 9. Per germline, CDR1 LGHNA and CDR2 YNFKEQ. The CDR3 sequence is CASSQGLSSGVYNEQFF. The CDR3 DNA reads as TGTGCCAGCAGCCAAGGTCTCTCCAGCGGGGTCTACAATGAGCAGTTCTTC.

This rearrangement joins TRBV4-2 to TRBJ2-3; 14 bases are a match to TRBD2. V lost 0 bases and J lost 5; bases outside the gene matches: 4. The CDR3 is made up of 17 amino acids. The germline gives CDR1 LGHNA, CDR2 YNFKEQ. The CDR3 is CASSQEGGLAGEDTQYF. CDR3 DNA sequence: TGTGCCAGCAGCCAAGAAGGGGGACTAGCGGGGGAAGATACGCAGTATTTT.

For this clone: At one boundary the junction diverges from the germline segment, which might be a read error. CDR3: CASSLEGRTEAFF. CDR3 nucleotide sequence: TGTGCTAGCAGCTTAGAGGGACGTACTGAAGCTTTCTTT. V and J are TRBV7-7 and TRBJ1-1; D perhaps matches TRBD1 (5 bases). Looked up from germline, CDR1 is SSHAT and CDR2 is FNYEAQ (reference sequence). CDR3 length equals 13 residues.

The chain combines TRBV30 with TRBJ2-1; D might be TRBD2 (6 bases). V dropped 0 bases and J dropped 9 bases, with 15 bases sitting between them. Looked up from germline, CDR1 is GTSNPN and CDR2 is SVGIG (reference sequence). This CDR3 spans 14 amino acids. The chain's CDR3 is CAWSVPGLRPEQFF. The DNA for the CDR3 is TGTGCCTGGAGTGTACCGGGACTTCGACCTGAGCAGTTCTTC.

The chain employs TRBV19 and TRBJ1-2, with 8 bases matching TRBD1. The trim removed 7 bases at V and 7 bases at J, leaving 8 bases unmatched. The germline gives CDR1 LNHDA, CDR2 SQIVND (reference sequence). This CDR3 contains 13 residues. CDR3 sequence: CASTLQGAAGYTF. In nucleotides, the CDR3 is TGTGCCAGTACCCTCCAGGGGGCTGCTGGCTACACCTTC.

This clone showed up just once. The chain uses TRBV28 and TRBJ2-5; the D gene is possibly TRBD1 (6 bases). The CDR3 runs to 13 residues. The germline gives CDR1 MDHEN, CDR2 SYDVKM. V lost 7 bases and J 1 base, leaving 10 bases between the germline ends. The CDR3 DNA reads TGTGCCAGCACTGGACAGTTCCAAGAGACCCAGTACTTC. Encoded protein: CASTGQFQETQYF.

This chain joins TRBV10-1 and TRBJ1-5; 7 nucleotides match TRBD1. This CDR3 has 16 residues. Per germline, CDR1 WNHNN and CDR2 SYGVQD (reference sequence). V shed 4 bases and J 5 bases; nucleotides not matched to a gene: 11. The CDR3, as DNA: TGCGCCAGCAGTGGGCCACAGGGGAGGGAAGATCAGCCCCAGCATTTT. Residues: CASSGPQGREDQPQHF.

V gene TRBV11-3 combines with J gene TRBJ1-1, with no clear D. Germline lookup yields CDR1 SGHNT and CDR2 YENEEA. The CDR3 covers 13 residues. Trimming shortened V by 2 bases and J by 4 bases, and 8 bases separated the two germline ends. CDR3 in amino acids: CASSLQSGTEAFF. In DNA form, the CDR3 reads TGTGCCAGCAGCTTACAGAGTGGCACTGAAGCTTTCTTT. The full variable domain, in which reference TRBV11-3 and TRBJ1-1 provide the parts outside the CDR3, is EAGVVQSPRYKIIEKKQPVAFWCNPISGHNTLYWYLQNLGQGPELLIRYENEEAVDDSQLPKDRFSAERLKGVDSTLKIQPAELGDSAVYLCASSLQSGTEAFFGQGTRLTVV.

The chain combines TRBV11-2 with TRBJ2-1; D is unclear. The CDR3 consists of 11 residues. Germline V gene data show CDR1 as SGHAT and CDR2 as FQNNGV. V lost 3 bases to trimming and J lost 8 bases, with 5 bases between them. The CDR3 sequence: CASSFRDEQFF. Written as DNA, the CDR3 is TGTGCCAGCAGCTTTCGGGATGAGCAGTTCTTC. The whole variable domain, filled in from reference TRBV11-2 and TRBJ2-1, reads EAGVAQSPRYKIIEKRQSVAFWCNPISGHATLYWYQQILGQGPKLLIQFQNNGVVDDSQLPKDRFSAERLKGVDSTLKIQPAKLEDSAVYLCASSFRDEQFFGPGTRLTVL.

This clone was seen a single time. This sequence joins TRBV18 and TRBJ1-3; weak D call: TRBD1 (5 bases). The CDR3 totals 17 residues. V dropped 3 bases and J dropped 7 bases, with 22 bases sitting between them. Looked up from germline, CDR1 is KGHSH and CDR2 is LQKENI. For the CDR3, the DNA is TGTGCCAGCTCACCGAAGACCGGTCTACAGCGGGGGAACACCATATATTTT. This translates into CASSPKTGLQRGNTIYF.

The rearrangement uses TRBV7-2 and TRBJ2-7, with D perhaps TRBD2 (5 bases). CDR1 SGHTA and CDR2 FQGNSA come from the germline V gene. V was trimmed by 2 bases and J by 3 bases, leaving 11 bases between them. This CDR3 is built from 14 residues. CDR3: CASSLQSGYYEQYF. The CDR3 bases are TGTGCCAGCAGCTTACAAAGCGGCTACTACGAGCAGTACTTC.

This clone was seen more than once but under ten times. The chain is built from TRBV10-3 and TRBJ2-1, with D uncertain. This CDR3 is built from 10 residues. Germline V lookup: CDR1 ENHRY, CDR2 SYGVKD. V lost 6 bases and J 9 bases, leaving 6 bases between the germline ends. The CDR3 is CAIRPCEQFF. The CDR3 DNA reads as TGTGCCATCAGGCCGTGTGAGCAGTTCTTC.

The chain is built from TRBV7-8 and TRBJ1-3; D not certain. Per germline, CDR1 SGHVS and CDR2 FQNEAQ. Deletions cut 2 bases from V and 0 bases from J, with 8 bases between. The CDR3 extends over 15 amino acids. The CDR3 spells CASSLWRSSGNTIYF. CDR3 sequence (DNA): TGTGCCAGCAGCTTATGGCGGTCCTCTGGAAACACCATATATTTT.